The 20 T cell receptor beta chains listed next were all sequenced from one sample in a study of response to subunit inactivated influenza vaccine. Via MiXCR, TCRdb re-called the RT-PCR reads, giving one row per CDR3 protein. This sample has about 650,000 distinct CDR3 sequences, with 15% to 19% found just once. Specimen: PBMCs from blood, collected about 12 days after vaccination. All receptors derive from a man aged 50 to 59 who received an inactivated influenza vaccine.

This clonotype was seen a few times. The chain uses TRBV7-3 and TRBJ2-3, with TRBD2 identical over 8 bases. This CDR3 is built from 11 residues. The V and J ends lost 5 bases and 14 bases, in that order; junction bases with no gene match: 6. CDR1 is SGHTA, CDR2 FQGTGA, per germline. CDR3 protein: CASSQGLEMYF. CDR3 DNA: TGTGCCAGCAGCCAGGGACTAGAGATGTATTTT.

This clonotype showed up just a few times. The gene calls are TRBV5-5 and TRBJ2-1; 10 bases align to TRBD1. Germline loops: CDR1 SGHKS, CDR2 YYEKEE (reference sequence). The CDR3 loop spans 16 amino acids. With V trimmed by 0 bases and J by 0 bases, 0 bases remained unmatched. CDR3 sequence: CASSLGTGGSYNEQFF. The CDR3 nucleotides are TGTGCCAGCAGCTTGGGGACAGGGGGCTCCTACAATGAGCAGTTCTTC.

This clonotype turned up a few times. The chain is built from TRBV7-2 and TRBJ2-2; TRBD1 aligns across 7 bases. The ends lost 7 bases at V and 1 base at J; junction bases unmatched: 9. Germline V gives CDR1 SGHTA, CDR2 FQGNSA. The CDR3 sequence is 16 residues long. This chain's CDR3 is CASTKPTGRNTGELFF. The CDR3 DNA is TGTGCCAGCACCAAGCCGACAGGGCGGAACACCGGGGAGCTGTTTTTT.

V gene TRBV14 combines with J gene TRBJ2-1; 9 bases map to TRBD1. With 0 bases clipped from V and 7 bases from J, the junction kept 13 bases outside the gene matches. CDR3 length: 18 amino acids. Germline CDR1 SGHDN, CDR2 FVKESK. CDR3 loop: CASSQDTVTGGVRNEQFF. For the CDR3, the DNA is TGTGCCAGCAGCCAAGATACGGTGACAGGGGGAGTCCGAAATGAGCAGTTCTTC.

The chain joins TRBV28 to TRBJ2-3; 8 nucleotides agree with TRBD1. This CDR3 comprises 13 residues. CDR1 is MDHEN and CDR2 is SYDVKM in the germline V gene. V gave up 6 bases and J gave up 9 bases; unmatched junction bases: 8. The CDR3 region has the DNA TGTGCCAGCAGCCCCGTCCGACAGGGGACGCAGTATTTT. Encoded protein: CASSPVRQGTQYF.

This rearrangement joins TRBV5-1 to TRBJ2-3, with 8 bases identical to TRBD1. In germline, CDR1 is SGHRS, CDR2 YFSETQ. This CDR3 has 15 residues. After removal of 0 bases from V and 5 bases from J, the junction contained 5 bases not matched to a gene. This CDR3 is CASSLAGGVGDTQYF. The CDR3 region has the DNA TGCGCCAGCAGCTTGGCAGGGGGCGTAGGAGATACGCAGTATTTT.

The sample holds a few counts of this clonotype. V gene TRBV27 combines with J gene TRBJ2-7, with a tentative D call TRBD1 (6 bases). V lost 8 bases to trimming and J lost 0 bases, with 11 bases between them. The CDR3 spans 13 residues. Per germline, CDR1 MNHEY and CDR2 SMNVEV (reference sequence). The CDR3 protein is CASRDILSYEQYF. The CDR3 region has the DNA TGTGCCAGCCGGGACATCCTCTCCTACGAGCAGTACTTC.

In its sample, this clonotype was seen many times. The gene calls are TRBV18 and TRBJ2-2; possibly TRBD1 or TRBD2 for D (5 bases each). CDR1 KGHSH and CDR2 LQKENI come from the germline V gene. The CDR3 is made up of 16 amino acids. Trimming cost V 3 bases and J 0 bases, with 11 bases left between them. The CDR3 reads CASSPGTPANTGELFF. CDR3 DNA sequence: TGTGCCAGCTCACCCGGGACGCCTGCGAACACCGGGGAGCTGTTTTTT. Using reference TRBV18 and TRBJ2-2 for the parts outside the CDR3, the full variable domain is NAGVMQNPRHLVRRRGQEARLRCSPMKGHSHVYWYRQLPEEGLKFMVYLQKENIIDESGMPKERFSAEFPKEGPSILRIQQVVRGDSAAYFCASSPGTPANTGELFFGEGSRLTVL.

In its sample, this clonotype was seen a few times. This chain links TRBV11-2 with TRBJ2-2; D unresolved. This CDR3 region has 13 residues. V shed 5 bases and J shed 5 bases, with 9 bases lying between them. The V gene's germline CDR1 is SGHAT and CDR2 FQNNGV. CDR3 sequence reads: CASSVILTGELFF. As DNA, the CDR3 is TGTGCCAGCAGCGTAATTCTTACCGGGGAGCTGTTTTTT. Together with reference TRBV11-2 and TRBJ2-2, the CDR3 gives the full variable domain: EAGVAQSPRYKIIEKRQSVAFWCNPISGHATLYWYQQILGQGPKLLIQFQNNGVVDDSQLPKDRFSAERLKGVDSTLKIQPAKLEDSAVYLCASSVILTGELFFGEGSRLTVL.

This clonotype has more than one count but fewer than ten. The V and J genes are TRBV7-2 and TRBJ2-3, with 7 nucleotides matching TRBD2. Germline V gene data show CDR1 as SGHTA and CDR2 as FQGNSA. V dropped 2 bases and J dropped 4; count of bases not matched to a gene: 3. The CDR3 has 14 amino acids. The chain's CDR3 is CASSLLGGADTQYF. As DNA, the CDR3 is TGTGCCAGCAGCTTATTGGGGGGGGCAGATACGCAGTATTTT.

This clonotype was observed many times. CDR3 loop: CASSKQPFSGNTIYF. The DNA of the CDR3 is TGTGCCAGCAGTAAACAGCCGTTCTCTGGAAACACCATATATTTT. The chain recombines TRBV9 with TRBJ1-3; no reliable D call. The germline CDR1 and CDR2 sequences are SGDLS and YYNGEE. The V end was cut by 5 bases, the J end by 0 bases, with 12 bases between. The CDR3 sequence is 15 residues long.

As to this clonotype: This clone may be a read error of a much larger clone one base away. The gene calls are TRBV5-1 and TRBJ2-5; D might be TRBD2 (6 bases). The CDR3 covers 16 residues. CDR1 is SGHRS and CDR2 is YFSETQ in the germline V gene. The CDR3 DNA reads TGCGCCAGCAGCCCAGATGCCGGGGGAGTAAAAGAGGCCCAGTACTTC. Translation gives CASSPDAGGVKEAQYF.

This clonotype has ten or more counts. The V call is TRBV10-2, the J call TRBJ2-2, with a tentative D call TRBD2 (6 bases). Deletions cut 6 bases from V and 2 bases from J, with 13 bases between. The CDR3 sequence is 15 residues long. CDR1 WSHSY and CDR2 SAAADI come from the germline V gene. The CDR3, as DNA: TGCGCCAGCAGCGCCACGGGGGTTAACACCGGGGAGCTGTTTTTT. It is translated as CASSATGVNTGELFF.

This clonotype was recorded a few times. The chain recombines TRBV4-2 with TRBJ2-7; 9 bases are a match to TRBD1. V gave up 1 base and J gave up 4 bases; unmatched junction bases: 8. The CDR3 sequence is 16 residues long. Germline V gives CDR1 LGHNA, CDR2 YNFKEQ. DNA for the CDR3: TGTGCCAGCAGCCAAGGCCGGACAGGGGTCGTTTACGAGCAGTACTTC. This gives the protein CASSQGRTGVVYEQYF.

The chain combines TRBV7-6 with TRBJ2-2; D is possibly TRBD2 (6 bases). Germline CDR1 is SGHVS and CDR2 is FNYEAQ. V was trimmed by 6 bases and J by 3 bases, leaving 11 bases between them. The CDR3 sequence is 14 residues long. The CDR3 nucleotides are TGTGCCAGCAGGAGGGAGGCCCACACCGGGGAGCTGTTTTTT. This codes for CASRREAHTGELFF.

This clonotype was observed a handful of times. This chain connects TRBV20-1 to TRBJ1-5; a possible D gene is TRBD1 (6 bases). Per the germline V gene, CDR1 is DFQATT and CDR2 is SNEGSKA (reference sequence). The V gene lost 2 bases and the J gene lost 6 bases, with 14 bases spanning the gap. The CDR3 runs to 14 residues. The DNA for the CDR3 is TGCAGTGCTAGACGGGGGGACAAGGTTCAGCCCCAGCATTTT. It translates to CSARRGDKVQPQHF.

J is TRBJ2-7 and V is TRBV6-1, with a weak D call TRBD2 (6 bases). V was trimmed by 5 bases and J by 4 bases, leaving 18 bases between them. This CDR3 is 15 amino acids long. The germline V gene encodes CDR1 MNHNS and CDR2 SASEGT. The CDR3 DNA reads TGTGCCAGCAGTAAATACTTCGGGGGTTCGTACGAGCAGTACTTC. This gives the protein CASSKYFGGSYEQYF.

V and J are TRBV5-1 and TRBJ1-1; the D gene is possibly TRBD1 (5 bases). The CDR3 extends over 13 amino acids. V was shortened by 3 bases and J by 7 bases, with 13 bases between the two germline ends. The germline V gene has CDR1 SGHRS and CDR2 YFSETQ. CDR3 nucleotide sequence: TGCGCCAGCAGCTGGCGAACAGGACATGAAGCTTTCTTT. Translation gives CASSWRTGHEAFF.

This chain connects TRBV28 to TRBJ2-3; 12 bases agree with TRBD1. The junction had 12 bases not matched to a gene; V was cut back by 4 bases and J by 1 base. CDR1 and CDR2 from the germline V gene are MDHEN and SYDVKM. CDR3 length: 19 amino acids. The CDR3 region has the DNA TGTGCCAGCAGTTCACCCCTACGGGACAGGGGGCGAGGCACAGATACGCAGTATTTT. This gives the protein CASSSPLRDRGRGTDTQYF.

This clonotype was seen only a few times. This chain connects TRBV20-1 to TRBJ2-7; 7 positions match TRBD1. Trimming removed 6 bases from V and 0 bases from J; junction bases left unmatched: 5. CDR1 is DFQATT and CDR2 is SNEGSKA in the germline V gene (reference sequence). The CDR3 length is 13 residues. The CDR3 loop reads CSAWGTVSYEQYF. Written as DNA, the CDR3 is TGCAGTGCCTGGGGGACAGTCTCCTACGAGCAGTACTTC.